The 10 T cell receptor beta chains presented below share a single source sample, sequenced in a study of blood T cell repertoires in COVID-19. TCRdb's table, derived via immunoSEQ multiplex PCR, lists solely in-frame clones and lacks some. The sample contains 130,000 to 150,000 clones, more than 75% of which appear only once. Sequenced input: peripheral blood. The receptors originated from a man in his sixties with active or convalescent COVID-19.

V and J are TRBV4-2 and TRBJ1-1; tentatively, D is TRBD1 (6 bases). Germline CDR1 reads LGHNA; CDR2 reads YNFKEQ. Trimming removed 3 bases from V and 9 bases from J, with 20 bases in between. The CDR3 spans 15 residues. The CDR3 DNA sequence: TGTGCCAGCAGCCATGTCACAGGGTACTCCTCTCAAGCTTTCTTT. Protein: CASSHVTGYSSQAFF.

The V gene is TRBV6-5, the J gene TRBJ2-1; a possible D gene is TRBD2 (5 bases). The V gene lost 5 bases and the J gene lost 9 bases, with 17 bases spanning the gap. The CDR3 is 14 amino acids. In germline, CDR1 is MNHEY, CDR2 SVGAGI. Here the CDR3 reads CASSPPPLSGEQFF. CDR3 in DNA: TGTGCCAGCAGTCCGCCCCCTCTAAGCGGTGAGCAGTTCTTC.

This chain connects TRBV18 to TRBJ1-3, with 8 bases fitting TRBD1. This CDR3 has 17 amino acids. With V trimmed by 1 base and J by 7 bases, 12 bases remained unmatched. Germline V gene data show CDR1 as KGHSH and CDR2 as LQKENI. The CDR3 DNA follows: TGTGCCAGCTCACCACGAGGCCCCCAGGGGGCTCCGAACACCATATATTTT. Translation gives CASSPRGPQGAPNTIYF. Supplemented by reference TRBV18 and TRBJ1-3, the full variable domain reads NAGVMQNPRHLVRRRGQEARLRCSPMKGHSHVYWYRQLPEEGLKFMVYLQKENIIDESGMPKERFSAEFPKEGPSILRIQQVVRGDSAAYFCASSPRGPQGAPNTIYFGEGSWLTVV.

V and J are TRBV4-3 and TRBJ2-1; the match to TRBD2 covers 12 bases. Germline trimming cut 4 bases from V and 6 bases from J; bases unmatched to any gene: 4. Germline-derived CDR1 and CDR2 are LGHNA and YSLEER. This CDR3 has 15 amino acids. The CDR3 protein is CASSPLAGGPNEQFF. CDR3 DNA sequence: TGCGCCAGCAGCCCGCTAGCGGGAGGGCCCAATGAGCAGTTCTTC.

V and J are TRBV7-3 and TRBJ2-3, with D possibly TRBD2 on 7 matching bases. The length of the CDR3 is 14 residues. V was cut by 1 base and J by 4 bases, with 9 bases left in between. Germline CDR1 is SGHTA and CDR2 is FQGTGA. CDR3 bases: TGTGCCAGCAGCTTAAGGGGGGGCTCAGATACGCAGTATTTT. This gives the protein CASSLRGGSDTQYF.

This chain uses TRBV7-9 with TRBJ1-6; the D is unclear. CDR1 is SEHNR, CDR2 FQNEAQ, per germline (reference sequence). V was cut by 6 bases and J by 5 bases, with 11 bases left in between. This CDR3 region has 14 residues. The CDR3 nucleotides are TGTGCCAGCAGATCGGACGGGAATAATTCACCCCTCCACTTT. Residues: CASRSDGNNSPLHF. Complete variable domain (other parts from reference TRBV7-9 and TRBJ1-6): DTGVSQNPRHKITKRGQNVTFRCDPISEHNRLYWYRQTLGQGPEFLTYFQNEAQLEKSRLLSDRFSAERPKGSFSTLEIQRTEQGDSAMYLCASRSDGNNSPLHFGNGTRLTVT.

V is TRBV28 and J is TRBJ1-1; D might be TRBD1 (5 bases). Between the trimmed V and J ends, which lost 1 base and 0 bases, there was a span of 9 bases. CDR1 is MDHEN and CDR2 is SYDVKM in the germline V gene. This CDR3 region has 15 residues. In nucleotides, the CDR3 is TGTGCCAGCAGTTTATCGGGGGGTGTGAACACTGAAGCTTTCTTT. Encoded protein: CASSLSGGVNTEAFF.

Only a few counts were recorded for this clone. The chain joins TRBV18 to TRBJ2-7, with a tentative D call TRBD2 (6 bases). The V gene lost 3 bases and the J gene lost 5 bases, with 17 bases spanning the gap. Germline V gives CDR1 KGHSH, CDR2 LQKENI. The CDR3 loop spans 15 amino acids. CDR3 bases: TGTGCCAGCTCACCGGGAAGGACTAATCACCACGAGCAGTACTTC. It is translated as CASSPGRTNHHEQYF.

The chain couples TRBV9 to TRBJ2-3; D call uncertain. V was cut by 0 bases and J by 2 bases, with 13 bases left in between. This CDR3 is 16 amino acids long. CDR1 SGDLS and CDR2 YYNGEE come from the germline V gene. The CDR3 coding sequence is TGTGCCAGCAGCGTAGGTCGGTTCCCTACCACAGATACGCAGTATTTT. Translating gives CASSVGRFPTTDTQYF.

V gene TRBV28 combines with J gene TRBJ2-7; TRBD1 matches 7 bases. The CDR3 runs to 13 residues. V lost 6 bases to trimming and J lost 5 bases; unmatched junction nucleotides: 7. CDR1 and CDR2 (germline): MDHEN, SYDVKM. As DNA, the CDR3 is TGTGCCAGCAGCCACAGGGGTATCCACGAGCAGTACTTC. Its protein product is CASSHRGIHEQYF.